This TCR beta chain came from a study of T-cell reconstitution after alpha-beta-depleted transplantation in children. About this clonotype: Antigen specificity is unknown.

Study-wide points: Reportedly, roughly two months post-transplant, alpha-beta T cells arose from several hundred expanded graft clones.

Unique molecular identifiers were incorporated into the prepared TCRbeta library. TCRdb itself ran the PCR reads through MiXCR, one entry per CDR3 protein. The table lists tens of thousands of distinct CDR3 sequences, 5.5% to 7% of them singletons. The CDR3 contains 14 residues. Germline values: CDR1 SQVTM, CDR2 ANQGSEA. V shed 0 bases, J shed 6 bases, and the junction held 1 base outside the gene matches. This chain uses TRBV29-1 with TRBJ2-1; 11 bases fit TRBD2. This specimen consisted of peripheral blood, obtained 60 days after TCRalphabeta/CD19-depleted stem cell transplant. This TCR derives from a child younger than two who had a stem cell transplant for acute myeloid leukemia, so the T cells may come from the graft donor. CDR3 DNA: TGCAGCGTTGAAGAGCTAGCGGGAGGCAATGAGCAGTTCTTC. Residues: CSVEELAGGNEQFF.